Listed below are T cell receptor beta chains from one sample, sequenced in a study of cytomegalovirus exposure and HLA in healthy donors. This table comes from immunoSEQ multiplex PCR, and its TCRdb copy is limited to in-frame clones, with some not included. There are 150,000 or so clones in the sample; 70% to 85% occur only once, and around 6.6% lies in the top ten. The sequenced sample consisted of PBMCs. The receptor set was obtained from a woman in her forties or fifties in good health and CMV-seropositive. CDR3s include the opening cysteine and the closing phenylalanine or tryptophan. The order of the fields is CDR3 DNA, CDR3 protein, clone size, D gene, J gene, V gene. The D gene is left open where the match is weak. Clone size is not always given. Where it is, it says once, few, many or a class for expanded clones.

cdr3_nt: TGTGCCAGCAGCTTCGGGGGAGGAGGCTACACCTTC
cdr3_aa: CASSFGGGGYTF
clone_size: once
d_call: .
j_call: TRBJ1-2
v_call: TRBV5-6

cdr3_nt: TGTGCCAGCAGGGAGGTTCAAATCAGCACAGATACGCAGTATTTT
cdr3_aa: CASREVQISTDTQYF
clone_size: .
d_call: .
j_call: TRBJ2-3
v_call: TRBV6-1

cdr3_nt: TGTGCCAGCAGCCGATCAACTAAAGAGACCCAGTACTTC
cdr3_aa: CASSRSTKETQYF
clone_size: .
d_call: .
j_call: TRBJ2-5
v_call: TRBV7-2

cdr3_nt: TGTGCCAGCAGCGCAGGGGGCCCGGGGCATCAGCCCCAGCATTTT
cdr3_aa: CASSAGGPGHQPQHF
clone_size: .
d_call: TRBD1
j_call: TRBJ1-5
v_call: TRBV7-9

cdr3_nt: TGTGCCAGCAGTGACCGGTATCAGCCCCAGCATTTT
cdr3_aa: CASSDRYQPQHF
clone_size: .
d_call: .
j_call: TRBJ1-5
v_call: TRBV6-1

cdr3_nt: TGTGCCAGCAGCGTCGCGGATACGCAGTATTTT
cdr3_aa: CASSVADTQYF
clone_size: .
d_call: .
j_call: TRBJ2-3
v_call: TRBV9

cdr3_nt: TGTGCCATAGGCCCGGGACAGGGGAGATCTGGGGCCAACGTCCTGACTTTC
cdr3_aa: CAIGPGQGRSGANVLTF
clone_size: .
d_call: TRBD1
j_call: TRBJ2-6
v_call: TRBV7-9

cdr3_nt: TGCAGTGCTAGAGTGGAGGAAAAACTGTTTTTT
cdr3_aa: CSARVEEKLFF
clone_size: .
d_call: .
j_call: TRBJ1-4
v_call: TRBV20-1

cdr3_nt: TGCAGCGCCCCAGGGGGTTCCCGGAGCACAGATACGCAGTATTTT
cdr3_aa: CSAPGGSRSTDTQYF
clone_size: .
d_call: TRBD1
j_call: TRBJ2-3
v_call: TRBV29-1

cdr3_nt: TGTGCCAGCAGTTTCAGGAATTCACCCCTCCACTTT
cdr3_aa: CASSFRNSPLHF
clone_size: .
d_call: .
j_call: TRBJ1-6
v_call: TRBV6-6

cdr3_nt: TGTGCCAGCAGTTACTCGGAGGGTAACTATGGCTACACCTTC
cdr3_aa: CASSYSEGNYGYTF
clone_size: .
d_call: .
j_call: TRBJ1-2
v_call: TRBV6-6

cdr3_nt: TGTGCCGCGATAGGAGACGGCCTCAGAAAAGCGTATTTT
cdr3_aa: CAAIGDGLRKAYF
clone_size: .
d_call: .
j_call: TRBJ2-3
v_call: TRBV6-1

cdr3_nt: TGTGCCACCAGCAGAGGGTCCAGTGATGTCTATGGCTACACCTTC
cdr3_aa: CATSRGSSDVYGYTF
clone_size: few
d_call: .
j_call: TRBJ1-2
v_call: TRBV15

cdr3_nt: TGTGCCAGCTCCTTAATGGACAGGGGATCGACTAATGAAAAACTGTTTTTT
cdr3_aa: CASSLMDRGSTNEKLFF
clone_size: .
d_call: TRBD1
j_call: TRBJ1-4
v_call: TRBV18

cdr3_nt: TGTGCCAGCAGCTTACCAGCGGGGGGGCCGACCGGGGAGCTGTTTTTT
cdr3_aa: CASSLPAGGPTGELFF
clone_size: .
d_call: TRBD2
j_call: TRBJ2-2
v_call: TRBV7-9

cdr3_nt: TGTGCCTGGAGTGTACTAGCGTGGGACACAGATACGCAGTATTTT
cdr3_aa: CAWSVLAWDTDTQYF
clone_size: .
d_call: TRBD2
j_call: TRBJ2-3
v_call: TRBV30

cdr3_nt: TGTGCCAGCAGCACCGGGACAGGGGACTATGGCTACACCTTC
cdr3_aa: CASSTGTGDYGYTF
clone_size: few
d_call: TRBD1
j_call: TRBJ1-2
v_call: TRBV5-8

cdr3_nt: TGTGCCAGCTCACGAACCCCCGGGACAGGGGGCGACGAGCAGTACTTC
cdr3_aa: CASSRTPGTGGDEQYF
clone_size: once
d_call: TRBD1
j_call: TRBJ2-7
v_call: TRBV18

cdr3_nt: TGTGCCAGCAGTGAAGGACAGACCCCTCGGGACGAGCAGTACTTC
cdr3_aa: CASSEGQTPRDEQYF
clone_size: .
d_call: .
j_call: TRBJ2-7
v_call: TRBV6-1

cdr3_nt: TGTGCCAGCAGTGGACCAGGGGATGCGTCTAATTCACCCCTCCACTTT
cdr3_aa: CASSGPGDASNSPLHF
clone_size: .
d_call: .
j_call: TRBJ1-6
v_call: TRBV6-1

cdr3_nt: TGTGCCAGCAGCTTGGCAGCGGGGGAGATCAATGAGCAGTTCTTC
cdr3_aa: CASSLAAGEINEQFF
clone_size: few
d_call: TRBD2
j_call: TRBJ2-1
v_call: TRBV5-5

cdr3_nt: TGCAGCGTTGAAGAGCCGGGACAGGCGTCCTACGAGCAGTACTTC
cdr3_aa: CSVEEPGQASYEQYF
clone_size: .
d_call: TRBD1
j_call: TRBJ2-7
v_call: TRBV29-1

cdr3_nt: TGTGCCAGCAGTGCCTCGGGGGGTCTCCACGAGCAGTACTTC
cdr3_aa: CASSASGGLHEQYF
clone_size: .
d_call: TRBD2
j_call: TRBJ2-7
v_call: TRBV6-5

cdr3_nt: TGTGCCAGCAGTCTACAGCCCTCCTACGAGCAGTACTTC
cdr3_aa: CASSLQPSYEQYF
clone_size: .
d_call: .
j_call: TRBJ2-7
v_call: TRBV6-6

cdr3_nt: TGTGCCAGCAGCTCACCCCCCGGGGGGGGCACAGATACGCAGTATTTT
cdr3_aa: CASSSPPGGGTDTQYF
clone_size: .
d_call: TRBD2
j_call: TRBJ2-3
v_call: TRBV9